Listed below are T cell receptor beta chains from one sample, sequenced in a study of radiotherapy plus CTLA-4 blockade in lung cancer. Sequenced by immunoSEQ multiplex PCR; TCRdb stores in-frame clones only, minus some. The sample contains about 46,000 clones, roughly three quarters of which appear only once. The material sequenced was peripheral blood, taken from a patient treated with radiotherapy plus ipilimumab. These receptors came from a human donor with non-small cell lung cancer who had a complete response to radiotherapy plus ipilimumab. Both conserved end residues are part of each CDR3. The D gene is left open where the match is weak. Clone size, where shown, is once, few, many, or a class for clones that have expanded.

v_gene,j_gene,abundance,d_gene,CDR3aa,CDR3nt
TRBV19,TRBJ1-2,.,.,CASRNLQGDGYTF,TGTGCCAGTAGGAACCTACAGGGCGATGGCTACACCTTC
TRBV19,TRBJ1-2,.,.,CASSTQENYGYTF,TGTGCCAGTAGTACACAGGAAAACTATGGCTACACCTTC
TRBV30,TRBJ2-3,.,.,CAWSVRTSTDTQYF,TGTGCCTGGAGTGTACGCACTTCCACAGATACGCAGTATTTT
TRBV7-6,TRBJ2-1,.,TRBD2,CASSLSGGSYNEQFF,TGTGCCAGCAGTCTTAGTGGCGGGAGCTACAATGAGCAGTTCTTC
TRBV4-1,TRBJ1-5,few,TRBD1,CASSPYSGQGGSQPQHF,TGCGCCAGCAGCCCGTATTCGGGGCAGGGGGGAAGTCAGCCCCAGCATTTT
TRBV5-1,TRBJ2-5,.,.,CASSLDGQETQYF,TGCGCCAGCAGCTTGGACGGCCAAGAGACCCAGTACTTC
TRBV6-1,TRBJ2-3,once,.,CASSEIGGGLDTQYF,TGTGCCAGCAGTGAAATTGGGGGGGGCCTAGATACGCAGTATTTT
TRBV10-3,TRBJ2-7,.,.,CATRGQGVEYEQYF,TGTGCCACCCGAGGCCAGGGCGTTGAATACGAGCAGTACTTC
TRBV4-3,TRBJ2-3,.,.,CASSQEFPPRVEYF,TGCGCCAGCAGCCAAGAATTCCCCCCCCGGGTCGAGTATTTT
TRBV28,TRBJ2-6,.,.,CASSPSGGGASGANVLTF,TGTGCCAGCAGCCCTAGCGGAGGGGGGGCCTCTGGGGCCAACGTCCTGACTTTC
TRBV7-2,TRBJ1-2,.,.,CASSSGSTNYGYTF,TGTGCCAGCAGCTCGGGGTCTACTAACTATGGCTACACCTTC
TRBV30,TRBJ1-2,.,TRBD1,CAWSPRDRGNYGYTF,TGTGCCTGGAGTCCCCGGGACAGGGGAAACTATGGCTACACCTTC
TRBV11-3,TRBJ2-1,.,TRBD2,CASSLEGTSGSNEQFF,TGTGCCAGCAGCTTAGAGGGGACTAGCGGGAGTAATGAGCAGTTCTTC
TRBV29-1,TRBJ2-2,.,.,CSVRGFDTGELFF,TGCAGCGTGCGGGGCTTCGACACCGGGGAGCTGTTTTTT
TRBV5-4,TRBJ2-2,.,TRBD2,CASSRGREGTGELFF,TGTGCCAGCAGTAGAGGGCGGGAGGGCACCGGGGAGCTGTTTTTT
TRBV30,TRBJ2-3,.,.,CAWSAGDTQYF,TGTGCCTGGAGTGCAGGTGATACGCAGTATTTT
TRBV5-6,TRBJ2-3,.,TRBD2,CASSFGGGGDTQYF,TGTGCCAGCAGCTTTGGCGGGGGAGGGGATACGCAGTATTTT
TRBV9,TRBJ2-1,.,.,CASSVTSIPYNEQFF,TGTGCCAGCAGCGTTACTAGTATCCCCTACAATGAGCAGTTCTTC
TRBV27,TRBJ2-1,.,.,CASSFGFPSYNEQFF,TGTGCCAGCAGTTTCGGTTTCCCCTCCTACAATGAGCAGTTCTTC
TRBV11-3,TRBJ2-6,medium-sized,.,CASSLEGAGANVLTF,TGTGCCAGCAGCTTAGAAGGGGCTGGAGCCAACGTCCTGACTTTC
TRBV2,TRBJ2-2,once,TRBD2,CASKIGAGGPNTGELFF,TGTGCCAGCAAAATCGGGGCGGGGGGTCCGAACACCGGGGAGCTGTTTTTT
TRBV5-1,TRBJ1-1,.,TRBD1,CASSRTEGPGTGSNTEAFF,TGCGCCAGCAGCAGAACAGAGGGTCCCGGGACAGGATCGAACACTGAAGCTTTCTTT
TRBV7-9,TRBJ1-1,.,.,CATRGGGTEAFF,TGTGCCACCCGGGGAGGGGGCACTGAAGCTTTCTTT
TRBV19,TRBJ2-7,.,TRBD1,CASSTGQGWDEQCF,TGTGCCAGTAGTACGGGACAGGGCTGGGACGAGCAGTGCTTC
TRBV6-1,TRBJ2-3,.,.,CASSDMRPDTQYF,TGTGCCAGCAGTGACATGAGGCCAGATACGCAGTATTTT
TRBV9,TRBJ2-1,.,TRBD2,CASSVSGGTSGFNEQFF,TGTGCCAGCAGCGTAAGCGGCGGGACTAGCGGCTTCAATGAGCAGTTCTTC
TRBV27,TRBJ1-4,.,.,CASSLSGGAPTNEKLFF,TGTGCCAGCAGTTTATCGGGGGGAGCACCAACTAATGAAAAACTGTTTTTT
TRBV9,TRBJ2-5,.,TRBD1,CASSPGQGAKETQYF,TGTGCCAGCAGCCCCGGACAGGGGGCTAAAGAGACCCAGTACTTC
TRBV4-1,TRBJ2-1,once,TRBD2,CASSRSGRTLDEQFF,TGCGCCAGCAGCCGTAGCGGGAGAACGCTCGATGAGCAGTTCTTC
TRBV28,TRBJ2-1,.,.,CASSLSGLSYNEQFF,TGTGCCAGCAGTTTATCTGGCCTCTCCTACAATGAGCAGTTCTTC
TRBV5-1,TRBJ2-1,.,.,CASRWESSYNEQFF,TGCGCCAGCAGGTGGGAGAGCTCCTACAATGAGCAGTTCTTC
TRBV11-2,TRBJ2-2,.,TRBD1,CASSAGTGEVAGELFF,TGTGCCAGCAGCGCCGGGACAGGGGAGGTAGCCGGGGAGCTGTTTTTT
TRBV29-1,TRBJ2-7,.,.,CSVESGEQYF,TGCAGCGTTGAAAGCGGCGAGCAGTACTTC
TRBV5-1,TRBJ2-2,.,TRBD2,CASSTGLADTGELFF,TGCGCCAGCAGCACGGGACTAGCTGACACCGGGGAGCTGTTTTTT
TRBV5-1,TRBJ2-1,.,TRBD1,CASSKDRERGNEQFF,TGCGCCAGCAGCAAGGACAGGGAGAGGGGTAATGAGCAGTTCTTC
TRBV10-3,TRBJ1-1,.,.,CAISDPKGLVTDGNTEAFF,TGTGCCATCAGTGACCCGAAGGGGTTGGTGACAGACGGGAACACTGAAGCTTTCTTT